This TCR beta chain appears in the sequencing data of a study of T cells in Graves' hyperthyroidism and ophthalmopathy. This clonotype has only a few counts. TCR beta CDR3 regions were amplified from RNA. First-round RT-PCR targeting the TCR CDR3 was performed with the HTBI primer set. TCRdb itself ran the multiplex PCR reads through MiXCR, one entry per CDR3 protein. The sample has some 490,000 distinct CDR3 sequences; approximately 22% are singletons. This CDR3 region has 15 residues. CDR1 and CDR2 from the germline V gene are MDHEN and SYDVKM. V was clipped by 4 bases and J by 7 bases; unmatched bases: 9. In making diagnoses, clinical symptoms, serum thyroxine and TRAb, thyroid ultrasound and orbital computed tomography were all used.

The sequencing sample was made of blood. The TCR originated in a woman aged 70-85 years with Graves' ophthalmopathy. The chain links TRBV28 to TRBJ1-4; 7 bases agree with TRBD1. The CDR3 spells CASSSLPGGGEKLFF. The CDR3 DNA reads TGTGCCAGCAGTTCCCTCCCAGGGGGAGGTGAAAAACTGTTTTTT.